This TCR beta chain was recovered during a study of blood T cell repertoires in COVID-19. The CDR3 extends over 16 amino acids. Germline loops: CDR1 GTSNPN, CDR2 SVGIG (reference sequence). V was trimmed by 0 bases and J by 0 bases, leaving 13 bases between them. Using immunoSEQ multiplex PCR, the repertoire was profiled, and TCRdb retains in-frame clones only, with some absent. The sample lists under 450,000 clones, 70% to 90% occurring once. This chain connects TRBV30 to TRBJ2-3, with D perhaps TRBD1 (5 bases). This sequence originates from a man aged 25-45 years who had recovered from COVID-19. The specimen sequenced was PBMCs or T cells enriched from blood (not recorded which). CDR3 sequence reads: CAWSVWQGLSTDTQYF. The CDR3 DNA sequence: TGTGCCTGGAGTGTTTGGCAGGGCCTTAGCACAGATACGCAGTATTTT.